This passage covers 3 T cell receptor beta chains from one sample sequenced in a study of blood T cell repertoires in COVID-19. Libraries were prepared by immunoSEQ multiplex PCR; TCRdb keeps only in-frame clonotypes and omits some of them. The data show about 73,000 clones, 81% seen once. Sequenced material: peripheral blood. These receptors were obtained from a woman between 70 and 85 years old with acute or convalescent COVID-19.

This clone counts as medium-sized. The V call is TRBV6-2 or TRBV6-3, the J call TRBJ1-1; D unresolved. CDR1 is MNHEY, CDR2 SVGEGT, per germline. The CDR3 runs to 11 residues. Trimming cost V 6 bases and J 10 bases, with 12 bases left between them. The CDR3 bases are TGTGCCAGCAGCCCCGGTCCTGGAGCTTTCTTT. This encodes CASSPGPGAFF.

The genes are TRBV10-1 and TRBJ2-2; perhaps TRBD2 as D (6 bases). Germline-derived CDR1 and CDR2 are WNHNN and SYGVQD (reference sequence). This CDR3 has 13 amino acids. With 10 bases removed from V and 0 bases from J, the gap between germline ends came to 9 bases. CDR3 DNA: TGCGCCACTCGGGACTCGAACACCGGGGAGCTGTTTTTT. It translates to CATRDSNTGELFF.

This clone has just one count. The CDR3 here is CASSLVSLAGQFF. CDR3 nucleotide sequence: TGTGCCAGCAGTTTAGTTTCCTTAGCGGGACAGTTCTTC. The chain couples TRBV27 to TRBJ2-1; 8 positions agree with TRBD2. V was pared by 2 bases and J by 13 bases, with 7 bases of the junction left unmatched. The CDR3 totals 13 residues. Per the germline V gene, CDR1 is MNHEY and CDR2 is SMNVEV (reference sequence).